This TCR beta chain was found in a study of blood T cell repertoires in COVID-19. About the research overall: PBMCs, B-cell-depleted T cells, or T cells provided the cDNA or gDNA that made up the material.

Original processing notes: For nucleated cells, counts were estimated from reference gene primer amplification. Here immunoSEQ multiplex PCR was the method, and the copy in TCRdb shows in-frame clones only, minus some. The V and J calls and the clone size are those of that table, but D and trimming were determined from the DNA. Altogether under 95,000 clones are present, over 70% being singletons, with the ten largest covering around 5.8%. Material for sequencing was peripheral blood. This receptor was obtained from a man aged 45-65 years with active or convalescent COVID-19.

The CDR3 sequence is CAISPDRGLYNEQFF. DNA of the CDR3: TGTGCCATCAGCCCGGACAGGGGGCTATACAATGAGCAGTTCTTC. The chain links TRBV10-3 to TRBJ2-1, with 11 bases aligning to TRBD1. CDR1 and CDR2 (germline): ENHRY, SYGVKD. V lost 6 bases and J lost 4; bases outside the gene matches: 5. This CDR3 region has 15 residues.